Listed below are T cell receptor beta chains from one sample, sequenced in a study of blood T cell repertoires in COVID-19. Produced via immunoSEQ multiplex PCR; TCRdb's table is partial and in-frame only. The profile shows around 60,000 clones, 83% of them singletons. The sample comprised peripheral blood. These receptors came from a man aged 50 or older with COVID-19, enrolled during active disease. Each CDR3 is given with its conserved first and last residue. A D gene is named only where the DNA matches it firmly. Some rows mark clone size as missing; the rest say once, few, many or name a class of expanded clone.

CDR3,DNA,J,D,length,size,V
CASSSPGLGTDTQYF,TGTGCCAGCAGCTCACCGGGACTGGGGACAGATACGCAGTATTTT,TRBJ2-3,-,15,-,TRBV5-6
CASSEDAYGNEQFF,TGTGCCAGCAGTGAAGACGCCTACGGCAATGAGCAGTTCTTC,TRBJ2-1,-,14,once,TRBV2
CAWNRKNIQYF,TGTGCCTGGAACAGAAAAAACATTCAGTACTTC,TRBJ2-4,-,11,-,TRBV30
CASSDRGYEQYF,TGTGCCAGCAGTGACAGGGGCTACGAGCAGTACTTC,TRBJ2-7,-,12,-,TRBV25-1
CATSDLQGPDTQYF,TGTGCCACCAGTGATTTGCAGGGGCCAGATACGCAGTATTTT,TRBJ2-3,-,14,once,TRBV24-1
CASSRTGRETQYF,TGTGCCAGCAGCCGGACAGGGCGAGAGACCCAGTACTTC,TRBJ2-5,TRBD1,13,once,TRBV7-6
CASSLGTGGSTDTQYF,TGTGCCAGCAGCTTGGGGACAGGGGGTAGCACAGATACGCAGTATTTT,TRBJ2-3,TRBD1,16,-,TRBV5-5
CASSFSGGNTEAFF,TGTGCCAGCAGCTTCTCAGGGGGTAACACTGAAGCTTTCTTT,TRBJ1-1,TRBD1,14,-,TRBV5-5
CASQTGTSSEQYF,TGTGCCAGCCAGACAGGGACCTCCTCCGAGCAGTACTTC,TRBJ2-7,TRBD1,13,once,TRBV19
CASTPGQVDNEQYF,TGTGCCAGCACCCCCGGACAGGTTGACAACGAGCAGTACTTC,TRBJ2-7,TRBD1,14,-,TRBV28
CASSSPVGGTEAFF,TGTGCCAGCAGTTCCCCAGTTGGGGGGACTGAAGCTTTCTTT,TRBJ1-1,-,14,-,TRBV6-5
CASSLERFGGYTF,TGTGCCAGCAGCTTAGAGAGGTTCGGGGGCTACACCTTC,TRBJ1-2,-,13,-,TRBV7-2
CASSPLSLAQGGQETQYF,TGCGCCAGCAGCCCGTTGTCTTTAGCGCAAGGTGGCCAAGAGACCCAGTACTTC,TRBJ2-5,-,18,-,TRBV4-1
CASSPGAVAKNIQYF,TGTGCCAGCAGTCCAGGGGCGGTGGCCAAAAACATTCAGTACTTC,TRBJ2-4,-,15,-,TRBV7-2
CASSLTGDRNLQETQYF,TGTGCCAGCAGCTTAACAGGGGACAGAAATCTACAAGAGACCCAGTACTTC,TRBJ2-5,TRBD1,17,-,TRBV7-3
CAWSDRGRKAGELFF,TGTGCCTGGAGTGACAGGGGTAGAAAGGCCGGGGAGCTGTTTTTT,TRBJ2-2,TRBD1,15,-,TRBV30
CASRPPSTEAFF,TGTGCCAGCAGGCCCCCCAGTACTGAAGCTTTCTTT,TRBJ1-1,-,12,-,TRBV6-4
CASSSQGVNTEAFF,TGTGCCAGCAGCTCTCAGGGGGTGAACACTGAAGCTTTCTTT,TRBJ1-1,TRBD1,14,-,TRBV11-2
CASSGLGQLNTEAFF,TGTGCCAGCAGCGGATTGGGACAGTTGAACACTGAAGCTTTCTTT,TRBJ1-1,TRBD1,15,-,TRBV27
CASRGGGSNQPQHF,TGTGCCAGTCGTGGGGGAGGGAGCAATCAGCCCCAGCATTTT,TRBJ1-5,-,14,-,TRBV25-1
CATAGGRSYNEQFF,TGTGCCACCGCGGGGGGACGGTCCTACAATGAGCAGTTCTTC,TRBJ2-1,TRBD2,14,-,TRBV27
CASSPGLGLAGNEQFF,TGTGCCAGCAGCCCGGGGCTGGGACTAGCGGGGAATGAGCAGTTCTTC,TRBJ2-1,TRBD2,16,-,TRBV11-3
CASSQRGGEDQPQHF,TGTGCCAGCAGCCAACGGGGAGGAGAGGATCAGCCCCAGCATTTT,TRBJ1-5,-,15,-,TRBV4-2
CAVGSSSGNTIYF,TGTGCCGTAGGGAGCAGCTCTGGAAACACCATATATTTT,TRBJ1-3,-,13,-,TRBV25-1
CASTAGGGHYGYTF,TGTGCCAGCACCGCAGGGGGTGGTCATTATGGCTACACCTTC,TRBJ1-2,TRBD1,14,-,TRBV7-2
CASSLTGKNSPLHF,TGTGCCAGCAGTTTAACGGGGAAAAATTCACCCCTCCACTTT,TRBJ1-6,-,14,-,TRBV28
CASSYNRAAGNYGYTF,TGTGCCAGCAGTTACAATCGGGCCGCGGGGAACTATGGCTACACCTTC,TRBJ1-2,-,16,-,TRBV6-2/TRBV6-3
CASSTDSITGELFF,TGTGCCAGTAGTACGGACTCGATCACCGGGGAGCTGTTTTTT,TRBJ2-2,-,14,-,TRBV19
CASSQEGQGRSPLHF,TGTGCCAGCAGCCAAGAAGGACAGGGCCGGTCACCCCTCCACTTT,TRBJ1-6,TRBD1,15,few,TRBV7-9
CASGDTGNQPQHF,TGTGCCAGCGGGGACACCGGCAATCAGCCCCAGCATTTT,TRBJ1-5,-,13,-,TRBV19
CASSFSSYEQYF,TGTGCCAGCAGCTTCAGCTCCTACGAGCAGTACTTC,TRBJ2-7,-,12,-,TRBV7-3
CASSFSSGTYNEQFF,TGTGCCAGCAGCTTCTCTAGCGGAACCTACAATGAGCAGTTCTTC,TRBJ2-1,TRBD2,15,-,TRBV6-5
CASSSRTGGWGTDTQYF,TGTGCCAGCAGTTCCCGGACAGGGGGCTGGGGCACAGATACGCAGTATTTT,TRBJ2-3,TRBD1,17,-,TRBV6-2/TRBV6-3
CASSETAGPQHF,TGTGCCAGCAGTGAAACGGCGGGTCCCCAGCATTTT,TRBJ1-5,-,12,few,TRBV2
CSAKGAGAGSITWETQYF,TGCAGCGCCAAGGGGGCGGGTGCCGGGAGTATCACCTGGGAGACCCAGTACTTC,TRBJ2-5,-,18,-,TRBV29-1
CASSQDGGMNTEAFF,TGTGCCAGCAGCCAAGATGGGGGGATGAACACTGAAGCTTTCTTT,TRBJ1-1,-,15,-,TRBV3-1/TRBV3-2
CASGNYRDSPSGANVLTF,TGTGCCAGCGGGAATTACCGGGACAGCCCCTCTGGGGCCAACGTCCTGACTTTC,TRBJ2-6,TRBD1,18,-,TRBV27
CASSSTVGRRGTIYF,TGTGCCAGCAGCTCCACCGTCGGGAGACGTGGCACCATATATTTT,TRBJ1-3,-,15,-,TRBV5-8
CASSLMRGGGKETQYF,TGTGCCAGCAGCTTAATGCGGGGGGGCGGAAAAGAGACCCAGTACTTC,TRBJ2-5,TRBD2,16,-,TRBV7-9
CASSETSGKETQYF,TGTGCCAGCTCGGAGACTAGCGGGAAAGAGACCCAGTACTTC,TRBJ2-5,TRBD2,14,-,TRBV18
CASCLRGGNTIYF,TGTGCCAGTTGCCTGAGGGGGGGAAACACCATATATTTT,TRBJ1-3,-,13,-,TRBV12-3/TRBV12-4
CASSPFGRASEQYF,TGTGCCAGCAGTCCCTTTGGGAGGGCCTCGGAGCAGTACTTC,TRBJ2-7,TRBD2,14,once,TRBV2
CASRDRVGDYEQYF,TGCGCCAGCAGGGACAGGGTCGGCGACTACGAGCAGTACTTC,TRBJ2-7,TRBD1,14,-,TRBV10-2
CASSWTDWETQYF,TGTGCCAGCAGTTGGACAGATTGGGAGACCCAGTACTTC,TRBJ2-5,-,13,many,TRBV14
CATSDSTQGGYEKLFF,TGTGCCACCAGTGATTCCACACAGGGGGGATATGAAAAACTGTTTTTT,TRBJ1-4,TRBD1,16,few,TRBV24-1
CASNQDTPANEKLFF,TGTGCCAGCAACCAAGATACGCCGGCTAATGAAAAACTGTTTTTT,TRBJ1-4,-,15,-,TRBV4-2
CASRVGQKAFF,TGTGCCAGCAGGGTAGGACAGAAAGCTTTCTTT,TRBJ1-1,-,11,-,TRBV2
CASSPQRGSPHYGYTF,TGTGCCAGCAGCCCTCAAAGGGGCAGCCCTCACTATGGCTACACCTTC,TRBJ1-2,-,16,once,TRBV7-2
CASRRSTGTLRFEQYF,TGTGCCAGCAGAAGATCCACCGGGACACTCCGCTTCGAGCAGTACTTC,TRBJ2-7,-,16,-,TRBV28
CASSQDSNSNTQYF,TGTGCCAGCAGCCAAGACTCCAACAGTAATACGCAGTATTTT,TRBJ2-3,-,14,-,TRBV3-1/TRBV3-2
CASSESVADLREQYF,TGTGCCAGCAGTGAATCGGTAGCCGACCTACGCGAGCAGTACTTC,TRBJ2-7,-,15,few,TRBV25-1
CASRVDRGLAGELFF,TGTGCCAGCAGAGTCGACAGGGGTTTGGCCGGGGAGCTGTTTTTT,TRBJ2-2,TRBD1,15,-,TRBV6-5